This T cell receptor (beta chain) was captured by sequencing in a study of blood T cell repertoires in COVID-19. Whole-study context: Samples taken during acute and convalescent COVID-19 were collected in the United States, Italy and Spain. The analysed material was cDNA or gDNA that came from T cells, B-cell-depleted T cells, or PBMCs.

The table came from immunoSEQ multiplex PCR; TCRdb's copy has only in-frame clones and leaves some out. Of fewer than 300,000 clones in the sample, around 88% are singletons; the top ten hold 1% to 1.5%. Membership in each cohort depended on participant-reported clinical history. V was pared by 6 bases and J by 2 bases, with 12 bases of the junction left unmatched. Looked up from germline, CDR1 is LGHDT and CDR2 is YNNKEL (reference sequence). CDR3 length equals 18 residues. V is TRBV3-1 (or the pseudogene TRBV3-2) and J is TRBJ2-7; 14 nucleotides align to TRBD2. Material for sequencing was PBMCs or T cells enriched from blood (not recorded which). This TCR came from a woman in her thirties or forties with acute COVID-19. In DNA, the CDR3 is TGTGCCAGCAGTCCCGACTGGGGACTAGCGGGAGATACCTACGAGCAGTACTTC. Protein: CASSPDWGLAGDTYEQYF.